This is a list of T cell receptor beta chains from one sample in a study of blood T cells in healthy people across ages. In TCRdb, the 5' RACE reads were re-called with MiXCR into one record per CDR3 protein. The sample carries roughly 800,000 distinct CDR3 sequences, more than 20% recorded once. These data also formed part of another study, on T cells of mothers and their children.

Sequencing was carried out using blood. The source is a boy between 10 and 17 years old in good health. The conserved cysteine and the conserved F or W are not part of the CDR3 here.

V gene	J gene	CDR3 protein
TRBV6-2/TRBV6-3	NA	ASSYQQGSYEQY
TRBV7-3	TRBJ2-5	ASSLLPQETQY
TRBV6-5	TRBJ2-7	ASSTDRGGYEQY
TRBV5-5	TRBJ2-3	ASSQEPIGAGRLSTDTQY
TRBV18	NA	ASSPRELYEQY
TRBV7-9	TRBJ2-2	ASSLDRTSDYTGELF
TRBV5-1	TRBJ2-2	ASSMGHQTGELF
TRBV6-5	TRBJ2-1	ASSTGGPYNEQF
TRBV7-9	TRBJ2-2	ASSLLAGGDTGELF
TRBV6-1	TRBJ2-3	ASRSLTKPVGTDTQY
TRBV29-1	TRBJ2-1	SVEKDPYNEQF
TRBV20-1	TRBJ2-3	SASSQVGTDTQY
TRBV20-1	TRBJ2-1	SARDRTHYNEQF
TRBV7-3	TRBJ2-5	ASSLNGGAQETQY